Listed below are T cell receptor beta chains from one sample, sequenced in a study of shared clonotypes between healthy human individuals. Sequencing was performed with immunoSEQ multiplex PCR; in TCRdb, only in-frame clones are kept and a portion is missing. The data hold about a million clones, with approximately 80% observed a single time. The sequencing input was memory CD4+ T cells from PBMCs. Source of these receptors: a man aged 18 to 30 in good health. Some clones in this sample may be carry-over from other donors' samples. CDR3s include the opening cysteine and the closing phenylalanine or tryptophan. D genes are given only for firm matches. Clone size, where shown, is once, few, many, or a class for clones that have expanded.

clone_size	v_call	j_call	d_call	cdr3_aa	cdr3_nt
-	TRBV5-6	TRBJ2-7	-	CASSLRVGEQYF	TGTGCCAGCAGCTTGAGGGTCGGCGAGCAGTACTTC
few	TRBV19	TRBJ1-5	-	CASSISEGRAQPQHF	TGTGCCAGTAGTATAAGTGAAGGGAGGGCTCAGCCCCAGCATTTT
-	TRBV6-5	TRBJ2-1	-	CASSKTGTLYNEQFF	TGTGCCAGCAGTAAAACCGGGACCCTTTACAATGAGCAGTTCTTC
-	TRBV29-1	TRBJ1-2	-	CSVESRAVLGYTF	TGCAGCGTTGAAAGCAGGGCCGTATTAGGCTACACCTTC
-	TRBV18	TRBJ2-7	TRBD2	CASSPRAGDPGGQYF	TGTGCCAGCTCACCAAGGGCGGGGGACCCCGGAGGGCAGTACTTC
few	TRBV7-9	TRBJ2-1	TRBD2	CASRGLAGYNEQFF	TGTGCCAGTAGGGGACTAGCGGGTTACAATGAGCAGTTCTTC
-	TRBV10-3	TRBJ2-7	TRBD1	CAISLKDRDRGSYEQYF	TGTGCCATCAGCCTTAAAGACCGGGACAGGGGCTCCTACGAGCAGTACTTC
-	TRBV6-6	TRBJ2-2	TRBD1	CASKDRGQAGELFF	TGTGCCAGCAAAGACAGGGGGCAGGCCGGGGAGCTGTTTTTT
-	TRBV7-9	TRBJ1-1	TRBD1	CASSLATGMNTEAFF	TGTGCCAGCAGCTTAGCGACAGGGATGAACACTGAAGCTTTCTTT
-	TRBV7-9	TRBJ2-7	-	CASSSRFEQYF	TGTGCCAGCAGCTCCAGATTCGAGCAGTACTTC
-	TRBV29-1	TRBJ2-7	-	CSVDNRDGEQYF	TGCAGCGTTGACAACAGGGATGGCGAGCAGTACTTC
few	TRBV20-1	TRBJ1-2	-	CRTQRGDGYTF	TGCAGGACCCAACGGGGGGACGGCTACACCTTC
-	TRBV4-1	TRBJ1-2	TRBD1	CASSQVPTWDSLYGYTF	TGCGCCAGCAGCCAAGTACCGACCTGGGACAGCCTCTATGGCTACACCTTC
-	TRBV7-3	TRBJ1-1	-	CASSLTRNTEAFF	TGTGCCAGCAGCTTAACTCGCAACACTGAAGCTTTCTTT
-	TRBV6-5	TRBJ1-1	-	CASRAGWVEGEAFF	TGTGCCAGCAGGGCCGGTTGGGTGGAGGGTGAAGCTTTCTTT
-	TRBV5-4	TRBJ1-1	-	CASSLGQANTEAFF	TGTGCCAGCAGCTTGGGACAGGCGAACACTGAAGCTTTCTTT
-	TRBV6-6	TRBJ1-1	-	CASSNMNTEAFF	TGTGCCAGCAGTAACATGAACACTGAAGCTTTCTTT
-	TRBV27	TRBJ2-5	-	CASSLVYQETQYF	TGTGCCAGCAGTTTGGTTTACCAAGAGACCCAGTACTTC
-	TRBV6-1	TRBJ1-3	-	CASSEAGNGLRNTIYF	TGTGCCAGCAGTGAAGCAGGTAACGGCCTCCGAAACACCATATATTTT
-	TRBV19	TRBJ2-5	TRBD1	CASSRKAPGTGQETQYF	TGTGCCAGTAGTAGAAAGGCCCCCGGGACAGGGCAAGAGACCCAGTACTTC
once	TRBV18	TRBJ2-5	TRBD1	CASSGDRETQYF	TGTGCCAGCTCTGGGGACAGGGAGACCCAGTACTTC